The 8 T cell receptor beta chains given below trace back to one sample, sequenced in a study of T cells expressing NK-cell markers. TCRdb re-called the 5' RACE reads; one entry per CDR3 protein, DNA not given. The sample includes about 260,000 distinct CDR3 sequences. Sequenced: blood T cells: a sorted CD56 or NKG2C T cell subset, CD4+ or CD8+ T cells, or bulk PBMC T cells (not recorded which). Receptor source: a man between 18 and 35 years old in good health.

The J gene is TRBJ2-5, the V gene TRBV7-2. The CDR3 consists of 17 residues. Germline assignment: CDR1 SGHTA and CDR2 FQGNSA. The CDR3 protein is CASSLAITSGQQETQYF.

This chain links TRBV30 with TRBJ1-5; TCRdb picks TRBD1, but there is no DNA to check that call. Germline V gene sequence: CDR1 GTSNPN, CDR2 SVGIG (reference sequence). The CDR3 has 13 residues. The CDR3 spells CAWGGGGGQPQHF.

V usage is TRBV29-1 and J usage is TRBJ2-5. The CDR3 spans 11 residues. Germline-derived CDR1 and CDR2 are SQVTM and ANQGSEA. CDR3 residues: CSVWESETQYF. Filled out from reference TRBV29-1 and TRBJ2-5, the complete variable domain reads SAVISQKPSRDICQRGTSLTIQCQVDSQVTMMFWYRQQPGQSLTLIATANQGSEATYESGFVIDKFPISRPNLTFSTLTVSNMSPEDSSIYLCSVWESETQYFGPGTRLLVL.

The V and J genes are TRBV14 and TRBJ2-3; TCRdb proposes TRBD1, but this gene call is untestable without DNA. The CDR3 spans 13 residues. The germline CDR1 and CDR2 sequences are SGHDN and FVKESK. The CDR3 reads CASSQARGLWQYF.

This chain links TRBV12-3 or TRBV12-4 with TRBJ1-2; TCRdb calls TRBD1, which cannot be checked without DNA. The CDR3 runs to 14 residues. The chain's CDR3 is CASSLGTAVGGYTF.

CDR3 loop: CASSLDSGSQETQYF. The chain links TRBV11-2 to TRBJ2-5; TCRdb's D call, TRBD2, is unchecked because there is no DNA. Looked up from germline, CDR1 is SGHAT and CDR2 is FQNNGV. This CDR3 contains 15 residues.

The chain couples TRBV7-6 to TRBJ2-1; absent DNA, TCRdb's TRBD1 call cannot be checked. This CDR3 is built from 17 residues. The germline gives CDR1 SGHVS, CDR2 FNYEAQ. The CDR3 here is CASSQQRDGLTLNEQFF.

This rearrangement joins TRBV15 to TRBJ2-5. This CDR3 comprises 15 residues. CDR1 and CDR2 from the germline V gene are LNHNV and YYDKDF (reference sequence). CDR3 in amino acids: CATSRDLGLQETQYF.